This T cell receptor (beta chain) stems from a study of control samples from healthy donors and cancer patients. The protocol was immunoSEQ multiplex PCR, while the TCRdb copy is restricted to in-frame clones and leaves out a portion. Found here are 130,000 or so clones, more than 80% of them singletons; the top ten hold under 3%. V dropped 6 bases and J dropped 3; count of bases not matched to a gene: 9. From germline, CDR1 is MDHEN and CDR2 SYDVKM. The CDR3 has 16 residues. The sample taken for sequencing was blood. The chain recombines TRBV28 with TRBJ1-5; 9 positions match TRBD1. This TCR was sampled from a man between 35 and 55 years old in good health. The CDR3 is CASRQQGTGPNQPQHF. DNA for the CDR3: TGTGCCAGCAGGCAACAAGGGACAGGGCCCAATCAGCCCCAGCATTTT.